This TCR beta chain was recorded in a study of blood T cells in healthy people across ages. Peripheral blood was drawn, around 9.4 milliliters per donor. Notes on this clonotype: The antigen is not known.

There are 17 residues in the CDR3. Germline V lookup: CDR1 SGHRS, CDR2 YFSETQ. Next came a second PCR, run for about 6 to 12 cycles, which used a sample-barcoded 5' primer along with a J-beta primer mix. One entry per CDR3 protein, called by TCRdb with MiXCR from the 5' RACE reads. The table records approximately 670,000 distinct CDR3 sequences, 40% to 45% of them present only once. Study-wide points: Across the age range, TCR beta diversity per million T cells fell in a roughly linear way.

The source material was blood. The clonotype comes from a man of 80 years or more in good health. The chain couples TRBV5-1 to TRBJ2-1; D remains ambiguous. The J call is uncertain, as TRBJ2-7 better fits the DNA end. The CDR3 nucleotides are TGCGCCAGCAGCCCCCAAGGGTACCCGAGCTCCTACAATGAGCAGTACTTC. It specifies CASSPQGYPSSYNEQYF.